This is a list of T cell receptor beta chains from one sample in a study of cytomegalovirus exposure and HLA in healthy donors. Clones were read by immunoSEQ multiplex PCR, and TCRdb kept only the in-frame ones, dropping some. The repertoire holds approximately 150,000 clones, with roughly 73% as singletons. Sequenced material: PBMCs. These receptors were collected from a man in his late teens or twenties in good health and CMV-seropositive. Each CDR3 is given without its conserved first and last residue. Each record gives: CDR3 length, J gene, clone size, V gene, CDR3 protein. Size is omitted from some rows. Given values are once, few, many or a class for expanded clones.

len: 12
j_gene: TRBJ2-7
abundance: .
v_gene: TRBV28
CDR3aa: ASRFPRGRYEQY

len: 16
j_gene: TRBJ2-7
abundance: .
v_gene: TRBV27
CDR3aa: ASSLSLSRQGRKIVQY

len: 14
j_gene: TRBJ1-4
abundance: once
v_gene: TRBV27
CDR3aa: ASSPRSPGPYEKLF

len: 12
j_gene: TRBJ2-7
abundance: .
v_gene: TRBV7-6
CDR3aa: ASSSGLHADEQY

len: 12
j_gene: TRBJ2-7
abundance: .
v_gene: TRBV5-1
CDR3aa: ASSPGQGLYEQY

len: 11
j_gene: TRBJ2-3
abundance: .
v_gene: TRBV6-1
CDR3aa: ASRRDGTDTQY

len: 13
j_gene: TRBJ2-7
abundance: few
v_gene: TRBV10-3
CDR3aa: PISEPSGGAYEQY

len: 13
j_gene: TRBJ1-4
abundance: .
v_gene: TRBV11-2
CDR3aa: ASSLSGVVREKLF

len: 14
j_gene: .
abundance: few
v_gene: TRBV5-1
CDR3aa: ASSSTSGYNSYEQY

len: 11
j_gene: TRBJ2-5
abundance: .
v_gene: TRBV5-4
CDR3aa: ASSSDSLETQY

len: 13
j_gene: TRBJ2-1
abundance: .
v_gene: TRBV6-1
CDR3aa: ASIPPRLAGNEQF

len: 15
j_gene: TRBJ1-5
abundance: .
v_gene: TRBV28
CDR3aa: ASSLFGTGNSNQPQH

len: 12
j_gene: TRBJ1-2
abundance: .
v_gene: TRBV19
CDR3aa: ASNRGRGNYGYT

len: 15
j_gene: TRBJ2-1
abundance: few
v_gene: TRBV4-1
CDR3aa: ASSQGPGGDSYNEQF

len: 15
j_gene: TRBJ2-5
abundance: once
v_gene: TRBV4-1
CDR3aa: ASQPHPRDFIQETQY

len: 13
j_gene: TRBJ2-3
abundance: .
v_gene: TRBV4-1
CDR3aa: ASSLGLASTDTQY

len: 11
j_gene: TRBJ2-7
abundance: .
v_gene: TRBV27
CDR3aa: ASASGGTYEQY

len: 12
j_gene: TRBJ2-5
abundance: .
v_gene: TRBV5-1
CDR3aa: ASSFTQVQETQY

len: 13
j_gene: TRBJ2-5
abundance: .
v_gene: TRBV10-1
CDR3aa: ASSEVAGVGETQY

len: 11
j_gene: TRBJ1-1
abundance: .
v_gene: TRBV27
CDR3aa: ASSLSADTEAF

len: 12
j_gene: TRBJ1-1
abundance: .
v_gene: TRBV28
CDR3aa: ASSPPGGTGEAF

len: 13
j_gene: TRBJ1-5
abundance: .
v_gene: TRBV2
CDR3aa: ASVEDRGSYQPQH

len: 11
j_gene: TRBJ1-3
abundance: few
v_gene: TRBV27
CDR3aa: ASSPFSGNTIY

len: 9
j_gene: TRBJ2-1
abundance: few
v_gene: TRBV30
CDR3aa: AWSGFSEQF

len: 12
j_gene: TRBJ1-3
abundance: few
v_gene: TRBV11-2
CDR3aa: ASSDRFSGNTIY

len: 15
j_gene: TRBJ2-3
abundance: .
v_gene: TRBV4-2
CDR3aa: ASSHRSGRAGTDTQY

len: 13
j_gene: TRBJ2-2
abundance: .
v_gene: TRBV9
CDR3aa: ASSVATGGTGELF

len: 11
j_gene: .
abundance: few
v_gene: TRBV10-3
CDR3aa: ATGGGSSYEQY

len: 9
j_gene: .
abundance: .
v_gene: TRBV28
CDR3aa: ASSLLYEQY

len: 15
j_gene: TRBJ2-7
abundance: .
v_gene: TRBV19
CDR3aa: ASSFGAGGESSYEQY

len: 13
j_gene: TRBJ1-3
abundance: .
v_gene: TRBV7-9
CDR3aa: ASSLALDTRNTIY

len: 11
j_gene: TRBJ1-1
abundance: .
v_gene: TRBV29-1
CDR3aa: SVSRAVNTEAF

len: 10
j_gene: TRBJ1-4
abundance: .
v_gene: TRBV5-1
CDR3aa: ASSLFDEKLF

len: 12
j_gene: TRBJ2-7
abundance: .
v_gene: TRBV28
CDR3aa: ASSLLAGSYEQY

len: 12
j_gene: TRBJ1-2
abundance: few
v_gene: TRBV27
CDR3aa: ASSFAGGTYGYT

len: 13
j_gene: TRBJ1-1
abundance: .
v_gene: TRBV5-1
CDR3aa: ASSIDSGGLTEAF

len: 15
j_gene: TRBJ2-7
abundance: .
v_gene: TRBV15
CDR3aa: ATSRDLAGGPGDEQY

len: 13
j_gene: TRBJ2-7
abundance: .
v_gene: TRBV4-1
CDR3aa: ASSQGHAKSYEQY

len: 11
j_gene: TRBJ1-2
abundance: .
v_gene: TRBV6-1
CDR3aa: ASSEYTGGAYT

len: 14
j_gene: TRBJ2-5
abundance: .
v_gene: TRBV11-1
CDR3aa: ASRRRGLAGTETQY

len: 15
j_gene: TRBJ2-1
abundance: few
v_gene: TRBV29-1
CDR3aa: SVDRPGGTHLRNEQF

len: 12
j_gene: TRBJ1-1
abundance: .
v_gene: TRBV10-2
CDR3aa: ASSPARMNTEAF

len: 14
j_gene: TRBJ2-7
abundance: .
v_gene: TRBV11-2
CDR3aa: ASSPPLEDRGYEQY

len: 12
j_gene: TRBJ2-3
abundance: .
v_gene: TRBV5-1
CDR3aa: ASSQDRGADTQY

len: 12
j_gene: TRBJ1-1
abundance: few
v_gene: TRBV10-3
CDR3aa: AVAGDRGNTEAF

len: 12
j_gene: TRBJ2-7
abundance: .
v_gene: TRBV4-1
CDR3aa: ASSPGRGSYEQY

len: 12
j_gene: TRBJ1-3
abundance: once
v_gene: TRBV27
CDR3aa: ASSLGGAGNTIY

len: 15
j_gene: TRBJ2-2
abundance: .
v_gene: TRBV9
CDR3aa: ASSVGYRGRANRELF

len: 14
j_gene: TRBJ2-1
abundance: .
v_gene: TRBV5-6
CDR3aa: ASSSAGTSGNNEQF